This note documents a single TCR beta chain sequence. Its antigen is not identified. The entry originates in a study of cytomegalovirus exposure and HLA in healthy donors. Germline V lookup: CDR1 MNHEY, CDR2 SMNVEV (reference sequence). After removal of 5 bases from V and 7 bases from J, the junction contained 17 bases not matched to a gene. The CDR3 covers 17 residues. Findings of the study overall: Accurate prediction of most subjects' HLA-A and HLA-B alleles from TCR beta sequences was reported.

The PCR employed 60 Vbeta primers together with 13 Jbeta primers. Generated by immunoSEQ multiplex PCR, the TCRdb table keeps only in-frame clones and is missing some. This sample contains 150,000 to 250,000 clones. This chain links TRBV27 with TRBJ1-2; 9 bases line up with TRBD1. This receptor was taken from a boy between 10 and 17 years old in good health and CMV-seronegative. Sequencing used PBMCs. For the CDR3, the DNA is TGTGCCAGCAGTGCTAGTTTTGAACAGGGGGCAGGGGGTGGCTACACCTTC. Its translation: CASSASFEQGAGGGYTF.